This T cell receptor beta chain originates from a study of glioma-infiltrating T cells after dendritic cell vaccination. There are 16 residues in the CDR3. V dropped 6 bases and J dropped 4; count of bases not matched to a gene: 15. Germline V gene sequence: CDR1 WSHSY, CDR2 SAAADI. The assay was immunoSEQ multiplex PCR, and TCRdb's table has in-frame clones only and misses some. The repertoire holds 45,000 to 55,000 clones, with over 75% as singletons. Isocitrate dehydrogenase mutation was absent in all glioblastoma patients. The clonotype originates from a human donor with glioblastoma. The sample consisted of blood, taken before dendritic cell vaccination. V is TRBV10-2 and J is TRBJ2-7; 7 bases fit TRBD2. The CDR3 nucleotides are TGCGCCAGCAGGGGGCTAGGAATGGGAGGGCCGTACGAGCAGTACTTC. Protein product: CASRGLGMGGPYEQYF.